This note documents a single TCR beta chain sequence. Its specificity is not known. This specimen belongs to a study of radiotherapy plus CTLA-4 blockade in lung cancer. Study overall: Disease control was achieved by about 29% of patients, and objective responses by 18%. Overall study findings and caveats: An expansion of tumor-derived TCR clones occurred in blood after radiotherapy plus ipilimumab.

Sequenced by immunoSEQ multiplex PCR; TCRdb stores in-frame clones only, minus some. The sample carries over 75,000 clones, under 85% recorded once. The CDR3 has 13 residues. Trimming left V 5 bases short and J 8 bases short, with 15 bases between. Germline lookup yields CDR1 MDHEN and CDR2 SYDVKM. The sequencing used peripheral blood, collected from a patient treated with radiotherapy plus ipilimumab. The sequence came from a human donor with non-small cell lung cancer who had stable disease on radiotherapy plus ipilimumab. This chain joins TRBV28 and TRBJ1-2, with D possibly being TRBD1 (6 bases). The CDR3 reads CASSILQGRGYTF. The DNA for the CDR3 is TGTGCCAGCAGTATATTACAGGGACGGGGCTACACCTTC.